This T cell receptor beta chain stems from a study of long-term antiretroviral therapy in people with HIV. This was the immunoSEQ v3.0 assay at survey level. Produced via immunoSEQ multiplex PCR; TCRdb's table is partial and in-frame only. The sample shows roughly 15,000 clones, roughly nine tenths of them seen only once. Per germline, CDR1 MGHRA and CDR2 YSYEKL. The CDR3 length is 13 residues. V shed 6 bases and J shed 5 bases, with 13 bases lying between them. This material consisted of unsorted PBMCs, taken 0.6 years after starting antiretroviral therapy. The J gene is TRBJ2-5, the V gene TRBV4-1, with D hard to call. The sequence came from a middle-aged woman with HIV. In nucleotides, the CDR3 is TGCGCCAGCAGGCAGCGAGAAGGGGAGACCCAGTACTTC. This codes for CASRQREGETQYF.